Listed here are 27 T cell receptor beta chains from one sample, sequenced in a study of blood T cell repertoires in COVID-19. Repertoires were generated with immunoSEQ multiplex PCR, while TCRdb's copy carries only in-frame clones and drops some. The table includes roughly 32,000 clones, over 80% detected once. Material: peripheral blood. Source of these receptors: a human donor with active COVID-19. The donor label of this sample is uncertain.

The V gene is TRBV14, the J gene TRBJ2-1; 8 bases align to TRBD2. This CDR3 comprises 14 residues. Trimming removed 4 bases from V and 8 bases from J; junction bases left unmatched: 7. In germline, CDR1 is SGHDN, CDR2 FVKESK. CDR3 sequence (DNA): TGTGCCAGCAGCCGACCTGGACTAGCCCATGAGCAGTTCTTC. This encodes CASSRPGLAHEQFF.

V usage is TRBV10-3 and J usage is TRBJ2-3, with D hard to call. There are 16 residues in the CDR3. The V gene's germline CDR1 is ENHRY and CDR2 SYGVKD. The ends were cut back, 2 bases at V and 5 bases at J, with 17 bases in the middle. CDR3 residues: CAISEGGRRVVDTQYF. Here the CDR3 DNA reads TGTGCCATCAGTGAGGGTGGCAGACGGGTGGTAGATACGCAGTATTTT.

The J gene is TRBJ2-2, the V gene TRBV6-1, with D perhaps TRBD1 (6 bases). The CDR3 loop spans 12 amino acids. Germline V gene sequence: CDR1 MNHNS, CDR2 SASEGT. The V end lost 6 bases, the J end lost 7 bases, and 9 bases lay between the germline ends. The CDR3 loop reads CASSRTDGELFF. The CDR3 region has the DNA TGTGCCAGCAGCCGGACAGACGGGGAGCTGTTTTTT.

The chain couples TRBV6-5 to TRBJ1-1; D gene uncertain. The CDR3 sequence is 14 residues long. The V gene lost 5 bases and the J gene lost 1 base, with 11 bases spanning the gap. Looked up from germline, CDR1 is MNHEY and CDR2 is SVGAGI. The CDR3 reads CASSLGGPNTEAFF. CDR3 DNA: TGTGCCAGCAGTCTGGGAGGCCCGAACACTGAAGCTTTCTTT.

This clone has just a few counts. The rearrangement links TRBV30 to TRBJ2-2; 14 bases line up with TRBD2. V gave up 8 bases and J gave up 6 bases; unmatched junction bases: 8. CDR3 size: 15 residues. The germline gives CDR1 GTSNPN, CDR2 SVGIG (reference sequence). CDR3 sequence (DNA): TGTGCCGGATCGGGGACTAGCGGGAGTGCCGGGGAGCTGTTTTTT. This translates into CAGSGTSGSAGELFF.

The CDR3 DNA reads TGTGCCAGCGGCCTGGGCGGGAGCACAGATACGCAGTATTTT. It codes for CASGLGGSTDTQYF. This chain uses TRBV6-5 with TRBJ2-3; maybe TRBD2 (5 bases). The CDR3 is 14 amino acids. In germline, CDR1 is MNHEY, CDR2 SVGAGI. Between the trimmed V and J ends, which lost 8 bases and 0 bases, there was a span of 12 bases.

This chain joins TRBV5-4 and TRBJ2-7; 7 positions match TRBD1. The V and J ends lost 6 bases and 2 bases, in that order; junction bases with no gene match: 5. Germline V lookup: CDR1 SGHNT, CDR2 YYREEE (reference sequence). The CDR3 has 13 residues. The CDR3 is CASTRDRAYEQYF. In DNA form, the CDR3 reads TGTGCCAGCACCCGAGACAGGGCCTACGAGCAGTACTTC. The complete variable domain, with remaining parts taken from reference TRBV5-4 and TRBJ2-7, reads ETGVTQSPTHLIKTRGQQVTLRCSSQSGHNTVSWYQQALGQGPQFIFQYYREEENGRGNFPPRFSGLQFPNYSSELNVNALELDDSALYLCASTRDRAYEQYFGPGTRLTVT.

This clone was recorded once. The chain couples TRBV11-2 to TRBJ2-3, with D possibly TRBD2 on 5 matching bases. This CDR3 contains 15 residues. V gave up 5 bases and J gave up 8 bases, with 20 bases separating them. Looked up from germline, CDR1 is SGHAT and CDR2 is FQNNGV. CDR3 loop: CASSLKLDAIATQYF. The DNA for the CDR3 is TGTGCCAGCAGCCTAAAACTAGACGCCATAGCTACGCAGTATTTT.

The rearrangement links TRBV7-9 to TRBJ2-3; 10 nucleotides match TRBD2. Germline V gene sequence: CDR1 SEHNR, CDR2 FQNEAQ (reference sequence). After removal of 5 bases from V and 4 bases from J, the junction contained 9 bases not matched to a gene. CDR3 length: 16 residues. CDR3 in DNA: TGTGCCAGCAGCCCCTTAGCGGGAGGCAAGGCAGATACGCAGTATTTT. Translated, it gives CASSPLAGGKADTQYF. Full variable domain (outside the CDR3, taken from reference TRBV7-9 and TRBJ2-3): DTGVSQNPRHKITKRGQNVTFRCDPISEHNRLYWYRQTLGQGPEFLTYFQNEAQLEKSRLLSDRFSAERPKGSFSTLEIQRTEQGDSAMYLCASSPLAGGKADTQYFGPGTRLTVL.

The chain couples TRBV9 to TRBJ2-3, with TRBD1 matching over 7 bases. The length of the CDR3 is 15 residues. J lost 1 base, V lost 0 bases, and 2 bases had no gene match. CDR1 SGDLS and CDR2 YYNGEE come from the germline V gene. The CDR3 sequence is CASSVGTGRTDTQYF. The CDR3 nucleotides read TGTGCCAGCAGCGTAGGGACAGGACGCACAGATACGCAGTATTTT.

J is TRBJ1-2 and V is TRBV6-6, with D maybe TRBD1 (6 bases). The CDR3 is 14 residues long. The V gene lost 4 bases and the J gene lost 7 bases, with 16 bases spanning the gap. Germline V CDR1 and CDR2: MNHNY, SVGAGI (reference sequence). CDR3 sequence: CASSLGQGFSGYTF. The CDR3 DNA sequence: TGTGCCAGCAGTTTGGGGCAGGGGTTTTCTGGCTACACCTTC.

J is TRBJ2-1 and V is TRBV19; 9 positions agree with TRBD1. The CDR3 is 14 residues long. Germline loops: CDR1 LNHDA, CDR2 SQIVND (reference sequence). J lost 9 bases, V lost 5 bases, and 8 bases had no gene match. DNA of the CDR3: TGTGCCAGTAGTGAGGTACAGGGGGCAAGTGAGCAGTTCTTC. It encodes CASSEVQGASEQFF.

V gene TRBV4-3 combines with J gene TRBJ2-3; TRBD1 is a possible D gene (6 bases). The germline gives CDR1 LGHNA, CDR2 YSLEER. The CDR3 sequence is 17 residues long. V was trimmed by 0 bases and J by 0 bases, leaving 13 bases between them. The chain's CDR3 is CASSQEEVGASTDTQYF. In DNA, the CDR3 is TGCGCCAGCAGCCAAGAGGAAGTGGGGGCGAGCACAGATACGCAGTATTTT.

This clone was found a few times. The rearrangement uses TRBV27 and TRBJ1-5; TRBD1 might be the D (6 bases). Germline values: CDR1 MNHEY, CDR2 SMNVEV (reference sequence). V was clipped by 1 base and J by 7 bases, with 14 bases between them. This CDR3 comprises 15 residues. This CDR3 is CASSLLGGVLQPQHF. The CDR3 DNA follows: TGTGCCAGCAGTTTATTAGGGGGAGTTTTACAGCCCCAGCATTTT.

The V gene is TRBV7-2, the J gene TRBJ1-1, with a tentative D call TRBD1 (6 bases). V lost 1 base to trimming and J lost 11 bases, with 11 bases between them. This CDR3 is built from 12 residues. Germline V CDR1 and CDR2: SGHTA, FQGNSA. This CDR3 is CASSLGGGTAFF. The CDR3 bases are TGTGCCAGCAGCTTAGGTGGGGGCACGGCTTTCTTT. Drawing the rest from reference TRBV7-2 and TRBJ1-1, the complete variable domain is GAGVSQSPSNKVTEKGKDVELRCDPISGHTALYWYRQSLGQGLEFLIYFQGNSAPDKSGLPSDRFSAERTGGSVSTLTIQRTQQEDSAVYLCASSLGGGTAFFGQGTRLTVV.

This clone appeared once. This sequence joins TRBV12-3 or TRBV12-4 and TRBJ2-7; D ambiguous. V was clipped by 5 bases and J by 9 bases, with 11 bases between them. CDR3 length: 11 residues. In DNA, the CDR3 is TGTGCCAGCAGTAAAGAACAACGGCAGTACTTC. Protein sequence: CASSKEQRQYF.

V is TRBV7-9 and J is TRBJ2-3; D ambiguous. The germline V gene has CDR1 SEHNR and CDR2 FQNEAQ (reference sequence). The CDR3 is 12 residues long. The V gene lost 8 bases and the J gene lost 5 bases, with 11 bases spanning the gap. CDR3 sequence reads: CASSGARDTQYF. The CDR3, as DNA: TGTGCCAGCTCGGGTGCCAGAGATACGCAGTATTTT.

This clone came up once. The V call is TRBV7-9, the J call TRBJ2-5, with D maybe TRBD2 (6 bases). Germline V gene sequence: CDR1 SEHNR, CDR2 FQNEAQ (reference sequence). CDR3 length: 17 amino acids. V was trimmed by 2 bases and J by 0 bases, leaving 16 bases between them. Here the CDR3 DNA reads TGTGCCAGCAGCTTACTCGGGGAGGCGGGGTACCAAGAGACCCAGTACTTC. Its translation: CASSLLGEAGYQETQYF.

The chain couples TRBV2 to TRBJ2-7, with 10 bases that match TRBD2. J was trimmed by 7 bases and V by 0 bases; bases with no gene match: 6. Germline V lookup: CDR1 SNHLY, CDR2 FYNNEI. The CDR3 has 15 amino acids. The CDR3 here is CASSEALAGAREQYF. The DNA for the CDR3 is TGTGCCAGCAGTGAAGCTCTAGCGGGGGCGAGGGAGCAGTACTTC.

This chain uses TRBV6-1 with TRBJ2-1, with D maybe TRBD2 (5 bases). The length of the CDR3 is 16 residues. CDR1 and CDR2 (germline): MNHNS, SASEGT. With 2 bases removed from V and 0 bases from J, the gap between germline ends came to 11 bases. This CDR3 reads CASSEKRGSSYNEQFF. In DNA form, the CDR3 reads TGTGCCAGCAGTGAAAAACGGGGAAGCTCCTACAATGAGCAGTTCTTC.

The count of this clone is one. The chain links TRBV6-5 to TRBJ2-7; 7 bases fit TRBD2. Trimming at V came to 7 bases and at J to 4 bases, leaving 10 bases not matched to a gene. The CDR3 runs to 14 residues. Per germline, CDR1 MNHEY and CDR2 SVGAGI. The CDR3 coding sequence is TGTGCCAGCAACCGACGTGGCGGGAGTTACGAGCAGTACTTC. It encodes CASNRRGGSYEQYF.

The chain is built from TRBV5-6 and TRBJ2-2; D might be TRBD2 (6 bases). The CDR3 contains 16 residues. V was cut by 2 bases and J by 8 bases, with 19 bases left in between. Germline V gene sequence: CDR1 SGHDT, CDR2 YYEEEE. CDR3 DNA: TGTGCCAGCAGCTTTGGTAGCGGAGGCTTCGCTGGGGAGCTGTTTTTT. Translated: CASSFGSGGFAGELFF.

CDR3 nucleotides: TGTGCCAGCAGTCCCCCGGGGGAAACTGAAGCTTTCTTT. It codes for CASSPPGETEAFF. The chain employs TRBV6-6 and TRBJ1-1; D may be TRBD1 (5 bases). Trimming stripped 5 bases from V and 5 bases from J, with 12 bases between. This CDR3 has 13 amino acids. Germline CDR1 MNHNY, CDR2 SVGAGI (reference sequence).

The CDR3 DNA is TGTGCCAGCAGCGCGGGGTGGACCCAGTACTTC. This gives the protein CASSAGWTQYF. This chain links TRBV14 with TRBJ2-5; D is possibly TRBD2 (6 bases). Deletions cut 5 bases from V and 7 bases from J, with 8 bases between. Germline-derived CDR1 and CDR2 are SGHDN and FVKESK. The CDR3 consists of 11 residues.

The V gene is TRBV25-1, the J gene TRBJ2-3; 7 nucleotides agree with TRBD2. The junction had 13 bases not matched to a gene; V was cut back by 6 bases and J by 4 bases. The CDR3 is made up of 16 amino acids. Germline V CDR1 and CDR2: MGHDK, SYGVNS. The CDR3: CASSTTRVRGADTQYF. In nucleotides, the CDR3 is TGTGCCAGCAGCACTACCAGGGTCCGGGGGGCAGATACGCAGTATTTT. The whole variable domain, filled in from reference TRBV25-1 and TRBJ2-3, reads EADIYQTPRYLVIGTGKKITLECSQTMGHDKMYWYQQDPGMELHLIHYSYGVNSTEKGDLSSESTVSRIRTEHFPLTLESARPSHTSQYLCASSTTRVRGADTQYFGPGTRLTVL.

CDR3 sequence reads: CASSPGIAGGGTETQYF. For the CDR3, the DNA is TGTGCCAGCAGTCCCGGGATAGCGGGAGGTGGGACCGAGACCCAGTACTTC. The gene calls are TRBV6-6 and TRBJ2-5; TRBD2 aligns across 10 bases. J gave up 5 bases and V 5 bases, and 14 bases lay outside the gene matches. The CDR3 spans 17 residues. The germline CDR1 and CDR2 sequences are MNHNY and SVGAGI (reference sequence).

V and J are TRBV4-1 and TRBJ2-2; D is possibly TRBD2 (7 bases). The CDR3 has 17 amino acids. Germline V gives CDR1 MGHRA, CDR2 YSYEKL. V dropped 0 bases and J dropped 4 bases, with 15 bases sitting between them. The CDR3 sequence is CASSQDQAGASTGELFF. The CDR3 nucleotides read TGCGCCAGCAGCCAAGATCAGGCGGGGGCTTCCACCGGGGAGCTGTTTTTT.